These 6 T cell receptor beta chains share one sample of origin, sequenced in a study of blood T cell repertoires in COVID-19. Repertoires were generated with immunoSEQ multiplex PCR, while TCRdb's copy carries only in-frame clones and drops some. The sample contains over 200,000 clones, 75% to 85% of which appear only once. The sample consisted of PBMCs or T cells enriched from blood (not recorded which). The source is a man in his forties who had recovered from COVID-19.

The gene calls are TRBV7-2 and TRBJ1-4; D not certain. The CDR3 is 14 amino acids. V lost 5 bases and J lost 8, with 15 bases in between. From germline, CDR1 is SGHTA and CDR2 FQGNSA. DNA of the CDR3: TGTGCCAGCAGCAAGGCCCTGGGAGGCGAAAAACTGTTTTTT. It is translated as CASSKALGGEKLFF.

The chain joins TRBV19 to TRBJ2-7; the match to TRBD1 covers 9 bases. The germline gives CDR1 LNHDA, CDR2 SQIVND (reference sequence). With 5 bases clipped from V and 0 bases from J, the junction kept 8 bases outside the gene matches. CDR3 length: 16 residues. DNA of the CDR3: TGTGCCAGTAGTCCCACTGGACAGGGGACCTCCTACGAGCAGTACTTC. Amino acid sequence: CASSPTGQGTSYEQYF.

The CDR3 DNA is TGTGCCAGCAGCTTGATCAGCGGGAGTGTTGTAAAGACCCAGTACTTC. Residues: CASSLISGSVVKTQYF. V and J are TRBV5-5 and TRBJ2-5; 8 bases line up with TRBD2. Germline loops: CDR1 SGHKS, CDR2 YYEKEE (reference sequence). This CDR3 is built from 16 residues. The V and J ends lost 1 base and 6 bases, in that order; junction bases with no gene match: 11.

V is TRBV11-3 and J is TRBJ2-4, with 11 bases that match TRBD1. The V segment lost 3 bases and the J segment 0 bases; nucleotides outside the gene matches: 10. CDR3 size: 19 residues. Germline V lookup: CDR1 SGHNT, CDR2 YENEEA. DNA for the CDR3: TGTGCCAGCAGCTTGCCCTGGACAGGGGGCCCTATAGCCAAAAACATTCAGTACTTC. This gives the protein CASSLPWTGGPIAKNIQYF.

The chain uses TRBV4-2 and TRBJ1-5, with D maybe TRBD1 (5 bases). CDR1 and CDR2 from the germline V gene are LGHNA and YNFKEQ. This CDR3 contains 20 residues. Trimming cost V 4 bases and J 5 bases, with 30 bases left between them. The CDR3 loop is CASSRTTGPSLRVSDQPQHF. Here the CDR3 DNA reads TGTGCCAGCAGCCGTACAACAGGTCCCTCCCTCCGGGTGAGCGATCAGCCCCAGCATTTT.

V gene TRBV10-3 combines with J gene TRBJ2-1; 14 positions match TRBD2. CDR1 ENHRY and CDR2 SYGVKD come from the germline V gene. V shed 6 bases and J 6 bases; nucleotides not matched to a gene: 4. This CDR3 has 15 residues. DNA of the CDR3: TGTGCCATCAGGGGGACTAGCGGGAGTGGCAATGAGCAGTTCTTC. It specifies CAIRGTSGSGNEQFF.